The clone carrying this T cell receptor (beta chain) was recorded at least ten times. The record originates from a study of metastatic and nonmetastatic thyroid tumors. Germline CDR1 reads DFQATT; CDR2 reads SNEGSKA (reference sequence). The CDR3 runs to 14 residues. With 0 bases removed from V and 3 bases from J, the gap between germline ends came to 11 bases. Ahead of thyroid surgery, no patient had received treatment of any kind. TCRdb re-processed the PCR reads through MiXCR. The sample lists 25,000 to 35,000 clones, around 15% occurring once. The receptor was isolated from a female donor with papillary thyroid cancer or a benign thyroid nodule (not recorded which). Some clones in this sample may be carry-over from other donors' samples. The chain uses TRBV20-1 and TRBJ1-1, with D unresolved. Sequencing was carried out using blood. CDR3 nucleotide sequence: TGCAGTGCTAGAGACCCCGACTCGGACACTGAAGCTTTCTTT. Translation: CSARDPDSDTEAFF.